This TCR beta chain was documented in a study of Graves' ophthalmopathy and Graves' hyperthyroidism. For the study at large: Specimen type is peripheral blood, obtained at initial diagnosis before any treatment.

RNA served as the template for amplifying TCR beta CDR3 regions. A first-round RT-PCR used HTBI primers, followed by a second-round multiplex PCR. One entry per CDR3 protein, called by TCRdb with MiXCR from the multiplex PCR reads. Of 680,000 or so distinct CDR3 sequences listed, about a fifth are singletons. Many counts were recorded for this clonotype. V was pared by 0 bases and J by 8 bases, with 13 bases between. Germline-derived CDR1 and CDR2 are SGHVS and FNYEAQ. The CDR3 has 14 amino acids. The hyperthyroidism patients had a new diagnosis of under 2 months' duration and were aged 18 to 65. The PBMCs used were ones drawn from about 9.2 ml of fresh peripheral blood.

The chain combines TRBV7-6 with TRBJ1-2; D uncertain. The specimen sequenced was peripheral blood. The receptor's source is a woman in her late teens or twenties with stable Graves' hyperthyroidism. Some clones in this sample may be carry-over from other donors' samples. This CDR3 reads CASSLALGVEGYTF. In DNA form, the CDR3 reads TGTGCCAGCAGCTTAGCTCTGGGAGTAGAGGGCTACACCTTC.